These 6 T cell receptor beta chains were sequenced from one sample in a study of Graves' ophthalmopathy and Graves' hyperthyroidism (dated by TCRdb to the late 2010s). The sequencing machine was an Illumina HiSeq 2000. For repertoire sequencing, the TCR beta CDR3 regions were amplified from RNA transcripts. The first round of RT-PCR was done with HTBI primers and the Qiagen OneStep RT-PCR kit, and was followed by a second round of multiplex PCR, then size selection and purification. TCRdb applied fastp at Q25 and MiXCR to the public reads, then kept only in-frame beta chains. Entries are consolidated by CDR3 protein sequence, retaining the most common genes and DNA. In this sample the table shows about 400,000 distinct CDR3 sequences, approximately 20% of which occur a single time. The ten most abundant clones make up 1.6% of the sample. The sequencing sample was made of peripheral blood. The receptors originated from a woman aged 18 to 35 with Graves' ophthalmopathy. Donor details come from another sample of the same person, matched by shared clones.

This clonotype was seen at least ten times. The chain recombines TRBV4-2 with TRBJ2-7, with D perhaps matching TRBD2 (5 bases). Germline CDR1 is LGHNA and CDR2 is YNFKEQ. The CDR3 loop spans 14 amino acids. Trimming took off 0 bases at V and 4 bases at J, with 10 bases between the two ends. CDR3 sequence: CASSQDTGFYEQYF. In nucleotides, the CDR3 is TGTGCCAGCAGCCAAGATACGGGGTTTTACGAGCAGTACTTC.

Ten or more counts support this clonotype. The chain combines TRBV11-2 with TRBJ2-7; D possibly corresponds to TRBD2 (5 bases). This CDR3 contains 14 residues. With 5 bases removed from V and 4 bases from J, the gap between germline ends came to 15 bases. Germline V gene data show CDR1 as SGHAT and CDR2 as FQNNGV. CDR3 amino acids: CASSHPGVRYEQYF. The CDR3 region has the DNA TGTGCCAGCAGCCACCCCGGGGTCAGGTACGAGCAGTACTTC.

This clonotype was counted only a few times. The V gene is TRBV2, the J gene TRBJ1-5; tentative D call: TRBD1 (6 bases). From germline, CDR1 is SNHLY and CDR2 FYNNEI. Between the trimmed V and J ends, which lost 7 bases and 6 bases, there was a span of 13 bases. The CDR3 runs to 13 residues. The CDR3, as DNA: TGTGCCAGCAACAAAGGGGGTCGTCAGCCCCAGCATTTT. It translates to CASNKGGRQPQHF.

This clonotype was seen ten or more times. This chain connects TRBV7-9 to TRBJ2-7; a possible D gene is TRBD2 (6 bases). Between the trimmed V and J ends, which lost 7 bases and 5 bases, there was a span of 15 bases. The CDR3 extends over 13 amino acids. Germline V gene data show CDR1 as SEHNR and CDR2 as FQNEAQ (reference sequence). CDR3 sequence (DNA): TGTGCCAGCAACCTTCCCGGAGGGCACGAGCAGTACTTC. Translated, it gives CASNLPGGHEQYF.

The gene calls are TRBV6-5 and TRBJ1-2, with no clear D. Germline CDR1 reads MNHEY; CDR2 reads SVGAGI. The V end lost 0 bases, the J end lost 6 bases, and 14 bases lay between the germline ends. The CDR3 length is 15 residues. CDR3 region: CASSYSKGSGHGYTF. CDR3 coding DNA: TGTGCCAGCAGTTACTCCAAGGGAAGCGGTCATGGCTACACCTTC.

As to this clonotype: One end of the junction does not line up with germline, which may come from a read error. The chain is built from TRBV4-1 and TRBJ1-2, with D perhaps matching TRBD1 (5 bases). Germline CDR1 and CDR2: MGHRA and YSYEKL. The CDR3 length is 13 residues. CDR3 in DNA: TGCGTCAGCAGCCAGGGTAGCCTCTACGGCTACACCTTC. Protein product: CVSSQGSLYGYTF.